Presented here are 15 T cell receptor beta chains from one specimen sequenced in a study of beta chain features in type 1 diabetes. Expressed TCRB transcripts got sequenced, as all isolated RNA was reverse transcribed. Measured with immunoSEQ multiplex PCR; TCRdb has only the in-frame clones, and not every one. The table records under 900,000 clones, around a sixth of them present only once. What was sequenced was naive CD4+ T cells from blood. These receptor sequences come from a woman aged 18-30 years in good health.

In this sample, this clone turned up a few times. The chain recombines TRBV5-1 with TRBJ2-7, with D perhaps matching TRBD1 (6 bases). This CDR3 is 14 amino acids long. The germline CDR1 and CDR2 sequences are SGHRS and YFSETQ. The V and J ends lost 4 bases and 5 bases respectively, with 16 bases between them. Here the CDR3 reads CASSPGTRPNEQYF. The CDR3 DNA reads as TGCGCCAGCAGCCCCGGGACACGGCCCAACGAGCAGTACTTC.

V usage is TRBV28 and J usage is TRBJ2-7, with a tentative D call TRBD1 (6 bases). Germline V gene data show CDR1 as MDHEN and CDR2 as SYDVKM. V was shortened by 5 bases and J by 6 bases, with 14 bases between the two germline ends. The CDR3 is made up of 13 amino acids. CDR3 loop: CASSIAPRGEQYF. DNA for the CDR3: TGTGCCAGCAGTATAGCTCCCAGGGGCGAGCAGTACTTC.

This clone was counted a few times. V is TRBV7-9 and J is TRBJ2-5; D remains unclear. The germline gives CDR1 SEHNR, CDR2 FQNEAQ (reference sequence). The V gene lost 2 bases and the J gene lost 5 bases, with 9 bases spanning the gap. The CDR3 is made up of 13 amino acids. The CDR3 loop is CASSLPQLETQYF. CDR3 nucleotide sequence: TGTGCCAGCAGCTTACCCCAACTGGAGACCCAGTACTTC.

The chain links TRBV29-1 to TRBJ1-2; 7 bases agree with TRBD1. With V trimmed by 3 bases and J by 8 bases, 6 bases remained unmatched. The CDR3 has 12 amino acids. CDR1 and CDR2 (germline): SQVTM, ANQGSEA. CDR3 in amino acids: CSVDRQGGGYTF. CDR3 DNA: TGCAGCGTTGACCGACAGGGTGGGGGCTACACCTTC.

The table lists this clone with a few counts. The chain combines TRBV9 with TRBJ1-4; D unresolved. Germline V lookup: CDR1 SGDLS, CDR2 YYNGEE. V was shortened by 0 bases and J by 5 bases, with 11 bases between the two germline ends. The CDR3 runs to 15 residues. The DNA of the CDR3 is TGTGCCAGCAGCGTAGATTTGGGGTCGAATGAAAAACTGTTTTTT. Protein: CASSVDLGSNEKLFF.

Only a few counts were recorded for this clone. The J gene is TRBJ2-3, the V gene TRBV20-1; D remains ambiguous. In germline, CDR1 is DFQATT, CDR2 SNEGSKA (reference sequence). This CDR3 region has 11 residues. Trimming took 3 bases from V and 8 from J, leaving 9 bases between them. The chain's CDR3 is CSARIQSTQYF. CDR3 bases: TGCAGTGCTAGGATCCAGTCTACGCAGTATTTT.

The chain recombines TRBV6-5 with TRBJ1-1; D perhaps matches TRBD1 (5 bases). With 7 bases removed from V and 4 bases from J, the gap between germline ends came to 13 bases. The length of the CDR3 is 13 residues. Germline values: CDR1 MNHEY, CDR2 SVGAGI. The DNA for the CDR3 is TGTGCCAGCAAATTTGGGGGAACCACTGAAGCTTTCTTT. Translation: CASKFGGTTEAFF.

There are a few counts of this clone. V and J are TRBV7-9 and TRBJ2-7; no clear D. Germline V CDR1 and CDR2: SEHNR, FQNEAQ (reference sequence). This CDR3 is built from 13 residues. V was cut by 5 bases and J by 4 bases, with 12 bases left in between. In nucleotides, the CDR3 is TGTGCCAGCAGCCCCTCGGCAGTTTACGAGCAGTACTTC. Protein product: CASSPSAVYEQYF. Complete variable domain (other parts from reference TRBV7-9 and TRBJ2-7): DTGVSQNPRHKITKRGQNVTFRCDPISEHNRLYWYRQTLGQGPEFLTYFQNEAQLEKSRLLSDRFSAERPKGSFSTLEIQRTEQGDSAMYLCASSPSAVYEQYFGPGTRLTVT.

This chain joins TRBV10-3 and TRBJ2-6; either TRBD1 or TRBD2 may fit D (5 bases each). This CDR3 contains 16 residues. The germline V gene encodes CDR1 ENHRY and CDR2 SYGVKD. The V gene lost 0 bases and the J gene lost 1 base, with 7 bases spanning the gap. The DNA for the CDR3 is TGTGCCATCAGTGAGTCAGGGGAGTCTGGGGCCAACGTCCTGACTTTC. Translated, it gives CAISESGESGANVLTF.

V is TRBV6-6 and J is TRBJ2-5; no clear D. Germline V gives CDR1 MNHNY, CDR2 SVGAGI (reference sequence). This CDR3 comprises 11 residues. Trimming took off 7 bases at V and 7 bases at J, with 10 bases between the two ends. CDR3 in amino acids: CASTVFGTQYF. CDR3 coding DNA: TGTGCCAGCACGGTTTTTGGGACCCAGTACTTC.

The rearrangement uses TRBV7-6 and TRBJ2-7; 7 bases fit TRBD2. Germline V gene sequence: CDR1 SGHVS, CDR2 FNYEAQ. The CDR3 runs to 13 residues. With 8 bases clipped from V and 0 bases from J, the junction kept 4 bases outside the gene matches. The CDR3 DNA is TGTGCCAGCGCCCAGCGGGACTCCTACGAGCAGTACTTC. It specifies CASAQRDSYEQYF.

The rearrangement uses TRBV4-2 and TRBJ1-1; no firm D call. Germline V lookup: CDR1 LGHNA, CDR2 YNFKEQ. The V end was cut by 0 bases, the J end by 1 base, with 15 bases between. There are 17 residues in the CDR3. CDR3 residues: CASSQDRFARGNTEAFF. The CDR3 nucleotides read TGTGCCAGCAGCCAAGATCGGTTTGCCCGGGGGAACACTGAAGCTTTCTTT.

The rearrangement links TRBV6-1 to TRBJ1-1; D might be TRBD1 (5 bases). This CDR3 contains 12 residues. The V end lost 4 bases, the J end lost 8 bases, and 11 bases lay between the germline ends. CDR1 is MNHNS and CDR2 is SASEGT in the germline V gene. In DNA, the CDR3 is TGTGCCAGCAGTGGGGGGGGTCTCGAAGCTTTCTTT. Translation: CASSGGGLEAFF.

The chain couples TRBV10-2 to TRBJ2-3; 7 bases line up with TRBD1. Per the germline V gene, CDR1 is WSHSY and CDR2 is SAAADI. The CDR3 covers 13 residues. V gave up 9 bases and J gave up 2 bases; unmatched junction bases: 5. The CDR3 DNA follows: TGCGCCAGTAGGGGGACAGACACAGATACGCAGTATTTT. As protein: CASRGTDTDTQYF.

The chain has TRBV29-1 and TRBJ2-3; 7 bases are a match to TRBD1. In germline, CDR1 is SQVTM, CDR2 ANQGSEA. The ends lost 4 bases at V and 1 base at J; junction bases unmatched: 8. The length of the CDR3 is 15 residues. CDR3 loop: CSVGKQGIGTDTQYF. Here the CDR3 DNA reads TGCAGCGTTGGTAAACAGGGGATAGGCACAGATACGCAGTATTTT.